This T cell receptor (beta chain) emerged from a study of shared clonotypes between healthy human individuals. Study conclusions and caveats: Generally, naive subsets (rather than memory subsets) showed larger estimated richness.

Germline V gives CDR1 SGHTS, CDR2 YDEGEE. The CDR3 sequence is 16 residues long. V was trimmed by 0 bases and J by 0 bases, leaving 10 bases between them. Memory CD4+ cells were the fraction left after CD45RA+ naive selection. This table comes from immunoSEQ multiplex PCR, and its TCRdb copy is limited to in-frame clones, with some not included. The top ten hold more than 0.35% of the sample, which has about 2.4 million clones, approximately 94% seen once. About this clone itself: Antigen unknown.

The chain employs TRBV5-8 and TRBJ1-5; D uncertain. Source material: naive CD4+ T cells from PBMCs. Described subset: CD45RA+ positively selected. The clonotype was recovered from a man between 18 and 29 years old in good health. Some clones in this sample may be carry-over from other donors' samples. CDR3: CASSLAKGYSNQPQHF. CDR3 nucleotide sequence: TGTGCCAGCAGCTTGGCCAAGGGATATAGCAATCAGCCCCAGCATTTT.